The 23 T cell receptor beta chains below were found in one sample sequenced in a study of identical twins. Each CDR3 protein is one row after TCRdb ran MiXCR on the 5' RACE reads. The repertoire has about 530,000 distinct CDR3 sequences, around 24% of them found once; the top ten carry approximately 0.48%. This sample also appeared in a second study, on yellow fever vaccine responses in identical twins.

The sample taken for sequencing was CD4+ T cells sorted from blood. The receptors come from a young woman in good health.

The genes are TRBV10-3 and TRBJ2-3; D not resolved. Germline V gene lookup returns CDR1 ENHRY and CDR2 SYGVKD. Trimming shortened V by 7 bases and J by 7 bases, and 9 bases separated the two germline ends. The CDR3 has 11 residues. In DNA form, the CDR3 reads TGTGCCATCAAGGCATCAAATACGCAGTATTTT. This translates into CAIKASNTQYF.

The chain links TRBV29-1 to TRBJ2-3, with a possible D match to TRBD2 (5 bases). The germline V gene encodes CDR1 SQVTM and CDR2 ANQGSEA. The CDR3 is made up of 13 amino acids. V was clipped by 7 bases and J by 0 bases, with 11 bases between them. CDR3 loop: CSALATSTDTQYF. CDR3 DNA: TGCAGCGCCCTAGCTACTAGCACAGATACGCAGTATTTT.

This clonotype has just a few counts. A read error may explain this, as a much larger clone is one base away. The CDR3 loop reads CASSVDPNTEAFF. CDR3 bases: TGTGCCAGCAGCGTAGACCCGAACACTGAAGCTTTCTTT. The chain couples TRBV7-2 to TRBJ1-1; D is uncertain. CDR3 length: 13 residues. Deletions cut 5 bases from V and 1 base from J, with 8 bases between. Germline values: CDR1 SGHTA, CDR2 FQGNSA.

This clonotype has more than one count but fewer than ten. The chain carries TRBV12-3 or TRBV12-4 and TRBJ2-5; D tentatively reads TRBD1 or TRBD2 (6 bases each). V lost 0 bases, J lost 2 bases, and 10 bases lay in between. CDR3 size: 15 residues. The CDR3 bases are TGTGCCAGCAGTTTAGCACAGGGAGGTCAAGAGACCCAGTACTTC. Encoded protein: CASSLAQGGQETQYF.

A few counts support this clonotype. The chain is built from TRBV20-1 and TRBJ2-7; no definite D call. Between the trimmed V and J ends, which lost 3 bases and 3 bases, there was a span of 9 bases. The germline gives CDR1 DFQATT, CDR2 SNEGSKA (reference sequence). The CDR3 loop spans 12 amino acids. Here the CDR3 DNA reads TGCAGTGCTAGTGGGCAGATCTACGAGCAGTACGTC. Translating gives CSASGQIYEQYV.

CDR3 residues: CAIRNSSYNEQFF. CDR3 DNA sequence: TGTGCCATCAGAAATAGCTCCTACAATGAGCAGTTCTTC. The chain has TRBV10-3 and TRBJ2-1; no definite D call. Trimming stripped 6 bases from V and 0 bases from J, with 6 bases between. Germline V gene sequence: CDR1 ENHRY, CDR2 SYGVKD. CDR3 length equals 13 residues.

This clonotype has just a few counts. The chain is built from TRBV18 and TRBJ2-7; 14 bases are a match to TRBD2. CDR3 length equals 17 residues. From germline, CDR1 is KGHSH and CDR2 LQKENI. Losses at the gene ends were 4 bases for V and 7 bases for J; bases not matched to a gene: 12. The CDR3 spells CASSREGLAGVVREQYF. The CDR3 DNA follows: TGTGCCAGCTCACGAGAGGGACTAGCGGGAGTAGTGAGGGAGCAGTACTTC.

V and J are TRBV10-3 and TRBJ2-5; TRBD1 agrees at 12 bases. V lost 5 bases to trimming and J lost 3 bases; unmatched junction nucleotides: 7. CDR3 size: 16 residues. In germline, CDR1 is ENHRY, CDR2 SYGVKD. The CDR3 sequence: CAISRSGTGGEETQYF. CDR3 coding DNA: TGTGCCATCAGTCGTTCCGGGACAGGGGGCGAAGAGACCCAGTACTTC.

For the CDR3, the DNA is TGTGCCACCAGCCGAGGAGACTCTGGGGCCAACGTCCTGACTTTC. As protein: CATSRGDSGANVLTF. The chain links TRBV15 to TRBJ2-6, with unresolved D. The CDR3 is 15 amino acids. Germline V gene data show CDR1 as LNHNV and CDR2 as YYDKDF (reference sequence). V shed 5 bases and J shed 0 bases, with 8 bases lying between them.

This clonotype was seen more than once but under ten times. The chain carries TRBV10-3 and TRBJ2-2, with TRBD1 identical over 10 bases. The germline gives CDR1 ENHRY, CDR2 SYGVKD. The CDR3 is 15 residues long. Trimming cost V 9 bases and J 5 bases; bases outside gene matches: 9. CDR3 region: CAIKTGTGVTGELFF. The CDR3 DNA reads TGTGCCATAAAAACCGGGACAGGGGTAACCGGGGAGCTGTTTTTT.

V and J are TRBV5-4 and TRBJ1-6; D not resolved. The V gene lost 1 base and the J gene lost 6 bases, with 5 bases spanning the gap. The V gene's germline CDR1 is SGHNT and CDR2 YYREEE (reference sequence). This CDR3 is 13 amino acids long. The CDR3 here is CASSLQSNSPLHF. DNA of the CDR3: TGTGCCAGCAGCTTGCAGTCTAATTCACCCCTCCACTTT.

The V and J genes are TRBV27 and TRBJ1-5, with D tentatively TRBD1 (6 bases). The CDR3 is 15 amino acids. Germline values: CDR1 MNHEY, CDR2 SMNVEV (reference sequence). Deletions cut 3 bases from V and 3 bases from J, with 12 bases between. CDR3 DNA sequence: TGTGCCAGCAGTTTTAAGGCAGGGGTCAATCAGCCCCAGCATTTT. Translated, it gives CASSFKAGVNQPQHF.

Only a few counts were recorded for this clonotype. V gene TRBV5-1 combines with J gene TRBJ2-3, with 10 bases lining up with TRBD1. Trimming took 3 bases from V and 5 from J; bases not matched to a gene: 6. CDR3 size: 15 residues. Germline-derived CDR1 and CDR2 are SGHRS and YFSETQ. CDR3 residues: CASSYRQGAKDTQYF. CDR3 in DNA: TGCGCCAGCAGCTACAGACAGGGGGCCAAAGATACGCAGTATTTT.

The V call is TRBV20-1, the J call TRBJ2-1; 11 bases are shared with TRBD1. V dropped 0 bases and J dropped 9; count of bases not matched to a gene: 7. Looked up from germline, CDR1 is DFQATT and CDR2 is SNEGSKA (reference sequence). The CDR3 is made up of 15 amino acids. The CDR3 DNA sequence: TGCAGTGCTAGAGATAGGGGACAGGGGGGTGGTGAGCAGTTCTTC. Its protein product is CSARDRGQGGGEQFF.

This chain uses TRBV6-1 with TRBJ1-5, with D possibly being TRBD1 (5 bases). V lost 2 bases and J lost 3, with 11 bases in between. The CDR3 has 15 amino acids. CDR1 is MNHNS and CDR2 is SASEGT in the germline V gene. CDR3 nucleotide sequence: TGTGCCAGCAGTGAAAGTCTGGGGCTCAATCAGCCCCAGCATTTT. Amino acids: CASSESLGLNQPQHF.

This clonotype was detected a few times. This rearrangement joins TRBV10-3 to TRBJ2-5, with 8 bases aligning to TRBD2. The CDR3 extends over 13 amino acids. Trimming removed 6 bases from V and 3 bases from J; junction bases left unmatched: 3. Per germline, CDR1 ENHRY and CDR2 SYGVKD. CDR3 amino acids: CAISLLAEETQYF. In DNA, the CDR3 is TGTGCCATCAGCCTACTAGCGGAAGAGACCCAGTACTTC.

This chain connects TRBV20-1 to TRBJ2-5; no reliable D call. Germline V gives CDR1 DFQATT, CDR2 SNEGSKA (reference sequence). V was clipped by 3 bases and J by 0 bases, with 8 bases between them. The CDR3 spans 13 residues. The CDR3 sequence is CSASANHQETQYF. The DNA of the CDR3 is TGCAGTGCTAGCGCGAACCACCAAGAGACCCAGTACTTC.

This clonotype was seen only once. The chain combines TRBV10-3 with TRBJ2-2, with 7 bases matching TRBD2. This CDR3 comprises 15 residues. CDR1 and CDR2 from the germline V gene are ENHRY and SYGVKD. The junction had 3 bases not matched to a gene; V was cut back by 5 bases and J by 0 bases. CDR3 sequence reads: CAISQAGTNTGELFF. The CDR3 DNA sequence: TGTGCCATCAGTCAAGCGGGGACGAACACCGGGGAGCTGTTTTTT.

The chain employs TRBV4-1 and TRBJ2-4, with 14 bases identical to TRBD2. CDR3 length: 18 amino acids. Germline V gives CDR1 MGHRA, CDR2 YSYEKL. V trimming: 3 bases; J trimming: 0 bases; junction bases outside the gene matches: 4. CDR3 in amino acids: CASSHGLAGGKAKNIQYF. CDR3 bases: TGCGCCAGCAGCCACGGACTAGCGGGAGGAAAAGCCAAAAACATTCAGTACTTC.

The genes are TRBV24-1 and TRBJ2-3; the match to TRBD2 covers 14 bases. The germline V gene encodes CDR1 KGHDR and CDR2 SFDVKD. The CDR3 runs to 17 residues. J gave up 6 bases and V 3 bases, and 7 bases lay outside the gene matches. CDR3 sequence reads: CATSDDGTSGGLDTQYF. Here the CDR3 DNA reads TGTGCCACCAGTGATGACGGGACTAGCGGGGGCTTGGATACGCAGTATTTT.

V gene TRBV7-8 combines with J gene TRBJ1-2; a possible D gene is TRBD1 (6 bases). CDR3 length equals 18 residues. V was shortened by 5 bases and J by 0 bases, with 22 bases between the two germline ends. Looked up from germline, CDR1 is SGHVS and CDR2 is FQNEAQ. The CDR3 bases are TGTGCCAGCAGCAACCGGGACACGTTTAATGAAGCTAACTATGGCTACACCTTC. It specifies CASSNRDTFNEANYGYTF. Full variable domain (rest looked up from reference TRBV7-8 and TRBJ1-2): GAGVSQSPRYKVAKRGQDVALRCDPISGHVSLFWYQQALGQGPEFLTYFQNEAQLDKSGLPSDRFFAERPEGSVSTLKIQRTQQEDSAVYLCASSNRDTFNEANYGYTFGSGTRLTVV.

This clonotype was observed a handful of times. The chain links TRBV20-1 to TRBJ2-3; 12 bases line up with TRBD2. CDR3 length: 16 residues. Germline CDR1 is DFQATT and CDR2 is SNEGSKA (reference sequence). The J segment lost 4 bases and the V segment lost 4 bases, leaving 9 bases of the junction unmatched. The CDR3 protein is CSATGGLAGRADTQYF. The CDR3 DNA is TGCAGTGCTACGGGAGGACTAGCGGGGAGGGCAGATACGCAGTATTTT.

DNA of the CDR3: TGTGCCAGCAGCCAAGGGATCCAGATGGCCTACAATGAGCAGTTCTTC. Amino acids: CASSQGIQMAYNEQFF. The gene calls are TRBV3-1 and TRBJ2-1; D not certain. Germline loops: CDR1 LGHDT, CDR2 YNNKEL (reference sequence). V was clipped by 1 base and J by 2 bases, with 12 bases between them. The CDR3 extends over 16 amino acids.